Below, 18 T cell receptor beta chains from the same sample are listed, as sequenced in a study of blood T cell repertoires in COVID-19. Produced via immunoSEQ multiplex PCR; TCRdb's table is partial and in-frame only. Here the sample spans about 230,000 clones, less than 85% being singletons. The sequenced material came from peripheral blood. The receptors derive from a woman aged 70-85 years with active or convalescent COVID-19.

The rearrangement joins TRBV6-1 to TRBJ1-1; 8 bases are shared with TRBD1. The CDR3 sequence is 15 residues long. In germline, CDR1 is MNHNS, CDR2 SASEGT. V shed 2 bases, J shed 3 bases, and the junction held 5 bases outside the gene matches. The CDR3 region is CASSEFPTGDTEAFF. The CDR3 nucleotides read TGTGCCAGCAGTGAATTCCCGACAGGGGACACTGAAGCTTTCTTT.

The chain carries TRBV6-6 and TRBJ1-2, with TRBD1 as a possible D gene (6 bases). Germline values: CDR1 MNHNY, CDR2 SVGAGI (reference sequence). The CDR3 length is 13 residues. Trimming removed 5 bases at V and 2 bases at J, with 9 bases between. The CDR3 bases are TGTGCCAGCAGTGCAGACAGGAACTATGGCTACACCTTC. The encoded protein is CASSADRNYGYTF.

This sequence joins TRBV6-5 and TRBJ1-5; D remains ambiguous. CDR3 length: 12 amino acids. Trimming shortened V by 6 bases and J by 5 bases, and 8 bases separated the two germline ends. The germline V gene encodes CDR1 MNHEY and CDR2 SVGAGI. The DNA for the CDR3 is TGTGCCAGCAGCAGGCCCCATCAGCCCCAGCATTTT. This sequence encodes CASSRPHQPQHF.

The chain joins TRBV5-5 to TRBJ1-2; tentatively, D is TRBD1 (5 bases). With 0 bases removed from V and 2 bases from J, the gap between germline ends came to 11 bases. The CDR3 is 15 amino acids. Per the germline V gene, CDR1 is SGHKS and CDR2 is YYEKEE (reference sequence). Here the CDR3 reads CASSLAPGWNYGYTF. The CDR3 DNA reads TGTGCCAGCAGCTTGGCCCCAGGGTGGAACTATGGCTACACCTTC. The full variable domain, in which reference TRBV5-5 and TRBJ1-2 provide the parts outside the CDR3, is DAGVTQSPTHLIKTRGQQVTLRCSPISGHKSVSWYQQVLGQGPQFIFQYYEKEERGRGNFPDRFSARQFPNYSSELNVNALLLGDSALYLCASSLAPGWNYGYTFGSGTRLTVV.

V is TRBV6-5 and J is TRBJ1-2; D call uncertain. The CDR3 consists of 15 residues. V was clipped by 0 bases and J by 6 bases, with 14 bases between them. The germline gives CDR1 MNHEY, CDR2 SVGAGI. The CDR3 nucleotides read TGTGCCAGCAGTTACTCTGGGTCGACGGAGAATGGCTACACCTTC. It translates to CASSYSGSTENGYTF.

This chain joins TRBV7-2 and TRBJ2-3; D is perhaps TRBD2 (5 bases). CDR1 SGHTA and CDR2 FQGNSA come from the germline V gene. The V and J ends lost 2 bases and 5 bases respectively, with 8 bases between them. CDR3 size: 13 residues. In nucleotides, the CDR3 is TGTGCCAGCAGCTTAATTCGGGGAGATACGCAGTATTTT. Protein sequence: CASSLIRGDTQYF.

This clone was seen only once. The chain carries TRBV10-1 and TRBJ1-6; D is unresolved. From germline, CDR1 is WNHNN and CDR2 SYGVQD (reference sequence). V was pared by 4 bases and J by 5 bases, with 9 bases between. The CDR3 runs to 14 residues. In nucleotides, the CDR3 is TGCGCCAGCAGTGCTGGAGGGCATAATTCACCCCTCCACTTT. Amino acids: CASSAGGHNSPLHF.

The CDR3 region has the DNA TGCAGCGGGGGGGACCGGGGCTCTGGAAACACCATATATTTT. Residues: CSGGDRGSGNTIYF. The chain employs TRBV29-1 and TRBJ1-3; D may be TRBD1 (5 bases). The length of the CDR3 is 14 residues. Trimming pared 7 bases from V and 0 bases from J, leaving 13 bases between. CDR1 is SQVTM and CDR2 is ANQGSEA in the germline V gene.

This rearrangement joins TRBV7-6 to TRBJ1-1; TRBD1 agrees at 8 bases. This CDR3 region has 13 residues. Germline loops: CDR1 SGHVS, CDR2 FNYEAQ. The V gene end was trimmed by 11 bases and the J gene end by 4 bases; junction bases not matched to a gene: 9. Here the CDR3 reads CASSQGAGTEAFF. For the CDR3, the DNA is TGTGCCTCCTCCCAGGGGGCAGGCACTGAAGCTTTCTTT.

This chain uses TRBV5-1 with TRBJ1-2, with D perhaps TRBD1 (5 bases). This CDR3 comprises 14 residues. V shed 0 bases and J shed 6 bases, with 12 bases lying between them. In germline, CDR1 is SGHRS, CDR2 YFSETQ. For the CDR3, the DNA is TGCGCCAGCAGCTTGGACCAGGGTAATCATGGCTACACCTTC. Encoded protein: CASSLDQGNHGYTF.

This clone was found once. The chain employs TRBV28 and TRBJ2-2; D might be TRBD2 (5 bases). The CDR3 covers 14 residues. Germline V gene data show CDR1 as MDHEN and CDR2 as SYDVKM. Trimming took off 8 bases at V and 0 bases at J, with 10 bases between the two ends. CDR3 nucleotides: TGTGCCAGCGCGGGTCGGGCGAACACCGGGGAGCTGTTTTTT. Amino acid sequence: CASAGRANTGELFF.

The V call is TRBV30, the J call TRBJ2-1; 10 nucleotides match TRBD1. The CDR3 contains 16 residues. J lost 3 bases, V lost 2 bases, and 7 bases had no gene match. Germline values: CDR1 GTSNPN, CDR2 SVGIG (reference sequence). The CDR3 DNA reads TGTGCCTGGAGTTTCCCCGGGACAGGGGTCTACAATGAGCAGTTCTTC. This codes for CAWSFPGTGVYNEQFF.

The chain employs TRBV7-2 and TRBJ2-2, with D possibly matching TRBD2 (6 bases). The germline V gene has CDR1 SGHTA and CDR2 FQGNSA. Trimming shortened V by 1 base and J by 5 bases, and 11 bases separated the two germline ends. The CDR3 spans 15 residues. In DNA form, the CDR3 reads TGTGCCAGCAGCTTAGTGCGGGGCGGGACCGGGGAGCTGTTTTTT. It yields the protein CASSLVRGGTGELFF.

This clone was counted only a few times. CDR3 nucleotides: TGTGCCAGCGCCGACAGCCTCAATCAGCCCCAGCATTTT. Amino acid sequence: CASADSLNQPQHF. This chain connects TRBV28 to TRBJ1-5; possibly TRBD1 for D (5 bases). Between the trimmed V and J ends, which lost 8 bases and 3 bases, there was a span of 11 bases. There are 13 residues in the CDR3. CDR1 and CDR2 from the germline V gene are MDHEN and SYDVKM.

V is TRBV9 and J is TRBJ1-1, with D perhaps matching TRBD1 (5 bases). V was cut by 4 bases and J by 4 bases, with 11 bases left in between. The CDR3 is 13 amino acids. CDR1 and CDR2 (germline): SGDLS, YYNGEE. The CDR3 sequence: CASSYQGGTEAFF. The CDR3 nucleotides read TGTGCCAGCAGCTATCAGGGTGGCACTGAAGCTTTCTTT.

The chain combines TRBV18 with TRBJ2-1, with TRBD2 matching over 8 bases. Germline CDR1 KGHSH, CDR2 LQKENI. The CDR3 has 15 residues. V was pared by 3 bases and J by 7 bases, with 8 bases of the junction left unmatched. CDR3 bases: TGTGCCAGCTCACCCCGGGAGGGGGAGGTTAATGAGCAGTTCTTC. Translated: CASSPREGEVNEQFF.

Concerning this clone itself: This specimen includes other DNA sequences encoding the same CDR3. The chain recombines TRBV5-1 with TRBJ2-7, with 9 bases aligning to TRBD1. The V and J ends lost 7 bases and 1 base, in that order; junction bases with no gene match: 9. Germline loops: CDR1 SGHRS, CDR2 YFSETQ. The CDR3 runs 15 residues. The CDR3 DNA sequence: TGCGCCAGCTCCCTAACCGGGACAGGGTCCTACGAGCAGTACTTC. As protein: CASSLTGTGSYEQYF.

This chain connects TRBV6-5 to TRBJ2-7; TRBD1 matches 7 bases. The V segment lost 2 bases and the J segment 2 bases; nucleotides outside the gene matches: 9. The CDR3 is 16 residues long. CDR1 MNHEY and CDR2 SVGAGI come from the germline V gene. CDR3: CASSYQGQILPYEQYF. The CDR3 coding sequence is TGTGCCAGCAGTTACCAGGGACAGATTTTACCCTACGAGCAGTACTTC.